This entry describes one TCR beta chain. These data belong to a study of cytomegalovirus exposure and HLA in healthy donors. V gave up 3 bases and J gave up 2 bases; unmatched junction bases: 4. There are 15 residues in the CDR3. Germline V gives CDR1 SGHTA, CDR2 FQGTGA. Use of 60 Vbeta and 13 Jbeta primers characterized the PCR. The protocol was immunoSEQ multiplex PCR, while the TCRdb copy is restricted to in-frame clones and leaves out a portion. The sample has 120,000 or so clones, 80% seen once. The source of this sequence is a man aged 30-40 years in good health and CMV-seropositive. The chain is built from TRBV7-3 and TRBJ2-1; TRBD2 matches at 7 bases. The source material was PBMCs. The CDR3 DNA follows: TGTGCCAGCAGCTTCGCGGGGGACCCCTACAATGAGCAGTTCTTC. Translation: CASSFAGDPYNEQFF.